Given below is one T cell receptor (beta chain) in context. The antigen this receptor binds is unknown. No base quality information exists; no much larger clone differs at one position. The data stem from a study of PD-1 blockade in classical Hodgkin lymphoma (dated by TCRdb to 2018 to 2021). Looking at the study overall: Nivolumab dosing was 3 mg/kg intravenously every 2 weeks, continuing until either disease progression or unacceptable toxicity. To define a peripheral blood immune signature of response to PD-1 blockade in classical Hodgkin lymphoma, the study combined TCR beta sequencing with CyTOF. Study-level results and caveats: Baseline diversity similar to that of newly diagnosed patients was observed in trial patients achieving complete response, whereas significantly lower diversity was observed in partial responders and progressors. CD4+ but not CD8+ TCR diversity rose significantly by C4D1 (p=0.0027 vs p=0.16), most apparent in complete responders (p=0.02). Patients starting nivolumab less than 1 year after ASCT had lower diversity and were excluded from later analyses to avoid confounding by immune reconstitution. Baseline TCR diversity was reported as lower in newly diagnosed patients than in healthy donors, and lower still in relapsed/refractory patients. Only a single clinical trial cohort was studied, and what caused the repertoire differences, possibly disease activity or prior therapy, remained undefined.

Explained via the paper, the time point label denotes: cycle 2 day 1 (C2D1) of nivolumab. Relapse after autologous stem cell transplantation had occurred in all trial patients, and cohorts A, B and C were distinguished by prior brentuximab vedotin exposure. The trial cohort comprised around 60 patients with relapsed/refractory classical Hodgkin lymphoma whose best overall responses were complete response, partial response or progressive disease. Trial patients were treated with single-agent nivolumab in the multi-cohort phase II CheckMate 205 trial. An independent review committee assessed best overall response by applying the 2007 International Working Group response criteria. Trial PBMCs were obtained immediately prior to nivolumab initiation (C1D1) and on therapy at cycle 2 day 1 and cycle 4 day 1. Peripheral blood was collected in 8 mL Vacutainer Cell Preparation Tubes, from which PBMCs were isolated by centrifugation and then cryopreserved.

The Qiagen DNeasy kit was used to extract genomic DNA from unsorted PBMCs and from the negatively selected CD4+ and CD8+ fractions. TCR beta CDR3 regions were amplified by immunoSEQ multiplex PCR using primers annealing to V and J segments. Amplification bias was minimized using a synthetic immune receptor repertoire, and residual bias was removed computationally after sequencing. Per the authors' processing: Repertoire diversity was quantified as the Shannon entropy index using custom Python scripts. Unsorted, CD4+ and CD8+ repertoires were analyzed separately, except in combined analyses where CD4+ and CD8+ sequences were merged in silico. A clone counted as expanded when the clone's frequency after treatment rose at least 2-fold relative to C1D1, and clones undetected at baseline were given a pseudocount of 0.5. Clones with 0 or 1 copy at C1D1 were classified as singleton clones, and clones with 2 or more copies were classified as non-singleton clones. By matching protein sequences in sorted samples from the same patient, clones expanded in unsorted samples were annotated as CD4+, CD8+ or unknown. Diversity changes from C1D1 to C4D1 were tested in paired samples using Wilcoxon tests. Held by TCRdb, this immuneACCESS table contains in-frame sequences only and omits some clones. Under half of the omission traces to an unresolved V gene where checked; the cause of the rest is unknown. Clonal size and the V and J genes are those of that table, whereas D and trimming came from the DNA. The sample contains roughly 30,000 clones, roughly 85% of them found a single time. About a fifth of the sample rests with the top ten.

The trim is 4 bases for V and 1 base for J, with a gap of 10 bases between the germline ends. CDR3 length: 14 amino acids, cysteine to phenylalanine. Here the CDR3 DNA is all that survives: 42 bases in frame from base 1. According to the germline V gene, CDR1 reads LGHNA and CDR2 reads YSLEER. The V and J genes are TRBV4-3 and TRBJ1-1, with no reliable assignment of the D segment. The sequence was collected from a human donor with classical Hodgkin lymphoma. The material sequenced was peripheral blood mononuclear cells (PBMCs), taken before the second cycle of nivolumab. DNA sequence: TGCGCCAGCAGCCTCCAGACACGGAACACTGAAGCTTTCTTT. This translates into CASSLQTRNTEAFF.